The clone carrying this TCR beta chain appeared many times. With a J-beta primer mix and a sample-barcoded 5' primer, a second PCR ran about 7 to 11 cycles. TCRdb ran MiXCR on the 5' RACE reads and lists one entry per CDR3 protein. In the table there are 980,000 or so distinct CDR3 sequences, 45% to 50% of which are singletons. The CDR3 runs to 12 residues. From germline, CDR1 is SQVTM and CDR2 ANQGSEA. Trimming cost V 5 bases and J 6 bases, with 13 bases left between them. The record originates from a study of blood T cells in healthy people across ages. The genes are TRBV29-1 and TRBJ1-2; D perhaps matches TRBD1 (6 bases). The clonotype was recovered from a man in his thirties or forties in good health. Sequenced sample: blood. The CDR3 region has the DNA TGCAGCGTTTGGGGGGCAGGGCATGGCTACACCTTC. This sequence encodes CSVWGAGHGYTF.